The entry below gives a single T cell receptor (beta chain) sequence along with its context. Primers: 60 Vbeta forward and 13 Jbeta reverse. Under the authors' procedure: Approximately 72 million unique TCR beta chains, around 10 million of them shared, were counted by a later analysis. The data were produced by immunoSEQ multiplex PCR, yet TCRdb's version contains in-frame clones alone and is incomplete. The V and J calls and clone size were taken over from that table, and D and trimming were inferred from the DNA. This table holds 100,000 to 150,000 clones, about 85% found once. This specimen comes from a study of cytomegalovirus exposure and HLA in healthy donors. CDR3 length: 13 amino acids. Trimming left V 0 bases short and J 5 bases short, with 9 bases between. The germline V gene encodes CDR1 SGDLS and CDR2 YYNGEE.

The genes are TRBV9 and TRBJ2-7; possible D gene TRBD2, 5 bases. Sequencing input: PBMCs. This sequence was found in a boy between 10 and 17 years old in good health and CMV-seronegative. The CDR3 region is CASSVDGRNEQYF. CDR3 sequence (DNA): TGTGCCAGCAGCGTAGATGGGAGAAACGAGCAGTACTTC.